One T cell receptor beta chain is described in this entry. Antigen unknown. The data were taken from a study of blood T cells in healthy people across ages. Germline loops: CDR1 LGHNA, CDR2 YNFKEQ. The CDR3 length is 14 residues. V trimming: 4 bases; J trimming: 5 bases; junction bases outside the gene matches: 3. Findings and caveats of the study: Since the PBMCs were unsorted, naive and antigen-experienced cells could not be conclusively compared. Diversity was higher, and naive CD4+ cells more numerous, in long-lived donors than in aged donors. Estimates of diversity drawn from one million T cells were considered underestimates.

For the second PCR, which ran for roughly 6 to 12 cycles, a sample-barcoded 5' primer and a J-beta primer mix were used. Tagging of each cDNA molecule was performed by a template-switch adaptor with 12 random nucleotides. TCRdb reanalysed the 5' RACE reads using MiXCR and keeps one entry per CDR3 protein. The sample consists of over a million distinct CDR3 sequences, under 55% of them appearing once. The sequence derives from a woman aged 55-70 years in good health. The chain is built from TRBV4-2 and TRBJ2-2, with 8 bases matching TRBD2. The material sequenced was blood. The CDR3 spells CASSPGGETGELFF. The CDR3, as DNA: TGTGCCAGCAGCCCCGGGGGGGAGACCGGGGAGCTGTTTTTT.